This T cell receptor beta chain was sequenced in a study of blood T cell repertoires in COVID-19. Background on the study: COVID-19 samples collected from the United States, Italy and Spain covered acute and convalescent phases. In each case, the material was cDNA or gDNA derived from T cells, B-cell-depleted T cells, or PBMCs.

Original analysis: Scientists estimated how many nucleated cells there were by amplifying reference gene primers. Sequenced by immunoSEQ multiplex PCR; TCRdb stores in-frame clones only, minus some. The D gene and trimming were derived from the DNA, and the V and J assignments and clone size from that table. The sample lists 120,000 to 150,000 clones; about nine tenths were seen once. This CDR3 has 14 amino acids. Germline assignment: CDR1 MNHNY and CDR2 SVGAGI (reference sequence). V was clipped by 3 bases and J by 4 bases, with 12 bases between them. The J gene is TRBJ1-1, the V gene TRBV6-6; D is uncertain. The sequenced sample was peripheral blood. The sequence was collected from a human donor in a cohort sampled during active COVID-19. CDR3 region: CASSYGLRRTEAFF. The CDR3, as DNA: TGTGCCAGCAGTTATGGGTTGAGGCGCACTGAAGCTTTCTTT.